Below are 19 T cell receptor beta chains sequenced from a single sample in a study of T cell repertoires in cytomegalovirus infection (dated by TCRdb to between 2018 and 2020). Taken with the paper, the label for treatment or condition translates to: in vitro stimulation with specific CMV peptide epitopes to enrich CMV-specific T cells. Instrument used: Illumina HiSeq 1500. TCRdb ran its own pipeline on the public reads, namely fastp trimming at Q25 and MiXCR clone calling, and kept in-frame beta chains. Under each unique CDR3 protein, matching rows form one entry showing the most common genes and DNA. For this sample there are 75,000 to 100,000 distinct CDR3 sequences; 25% to 35% appear just once. Over 60% of the sample comes from the top ten. No antigen is known for these receptors. This specimen consisted of CD8+ T cells from cultured PBMCs, obtained from culture after CMV antigen stimulation. These receptors were taken from a human donor in good health (CMV status not recorded). Some clones in this sample may be carry-over from other donors' samples.

This clonotype was observed a few times. This rearrangement joins TRBV7-9 to TRBJ2-1, with D maybe TRBD2 (6 bases). The germline V gene has CDR1 SEHNR and CDR2 FQNEAQ (reference sequence). V lost 1 base to trimming and J lost 8 bases, with 15 bases between them. CDR3 length: 15 amino acids. CDR3 nucleotide sequence: TGTGCCAGCAGCTTAGTTCAGACTAGTGACGATGAGCAGTTCTTC. Its protein product is CASSLVQTSDDEQFF.

This clonotype was found a few times. The chain is built from TRBV7-9 and TRBJ2-1; D is unclear. Trimming shortened V by 2 bases and J by 10 bases, and 9 bases separated the two germline ends. This CDR3 region has 12 residues. Germline CDR1 and CDR2: SEHNR and FQNEAQ (reference sequence). In DNA, the CDR3 is TGTGCCAGCAGCTTAAGAGTCTTGGAGCAGTTCTTC. Protein sequence: CASSLRVLEQFF.

This clonotype was detected many times. The chain couples TRBV2 to TRBJ2-2; D is uncertain. The CDR3 is 16 amino acids. V lost 4 bases and J 0 bases, leaving 12 bases between the germline ends. The germline V gene has CDR1 SNHLY and CDR2 FYNNEI. The DNA for the CDR3 is TGTGCCAGCAGTGCCTGGGCACCGACGAACACCGGGGAGCTGTTTTTT. Encoded protein: CASSAWAPTNTGELFF. Based on the CDR3 plus reference TRBV2 and TRBJ2-2, the full variable domain is EPEVTQTPSHQVTQMGQEVILRCVPISNHLYFYWYRQILGQKVEFLVSFYNNEISEKSEIFDDQFSVERPDGSNFTLKIRSTKLEDSAMYFCASSAWAPTNTGELFFGEGSRLTVL.

In its sample, this clonotype was seen many times. The J gene is TRBJ2-1, the V gene TRBV19; unclear D gene. Germline lookup yields CDR1 LNHDA and CDR2 SQIVND (reference sequence). With 2 bases removed from V and 0 bases from J, the gap between germline ends came to 8 bases. The CDR3 extends over 15 amino acids. The CDR3 nucleotides are TGTGCCAGTAGTATAATCGGGTTCTCCTACAATGAGCAGTTCTTC. The encoded protein is CASSIIGFSYNEQFF.

The chain recombines TRBV6-2 or TRBV6-3 with TRBJ1-1; D may be TRBD1 (6 bases). The CDR3 extends over 13 amino acids. CDR1 MNHEY and CDR2 SVGEGT come from the germline V gene. V shed 7 bases and J shed 7 bases, with 16 bases lying between them. CDR3 residues: CASTIQGCNEAFF. The CDR3 region has the DNA TGTGCCAGCACCATCCAGGGGTGTAATGAAGCTTTCTTT.

The genes are TRBV15 and TRBJ2-7; a possible D gene is TRBD1 (5 bases). Germline CDR1 LNHNV, CDR2 YYDKDF (reference sequence). Deletions cut 0 bases from V and 0 bases from J, with 9 bases between. The CDR3 totals 15 residues. The chain's CDR3 is CATSRDQGSSYEQYF. Written as DNA, the CDR3 is TGTGCCACCAGCAGAGACCAGGGAAGCTCCTACGAGCAGTACTTC.

This chain links TRBV20-1 with TRBJ2-1, with D unresolved. The germline V gene has CDR1 DFQATT and CDR2 SNEGSKA (reference sequence). V was shortened by 5 bases and J by 3 bases, with 17 bases between the two germline ends. The CDR3 totals 15 residues. CDR3: CSAVPQFLDYNEQFF. Written as DNA, the CDR3 is TGCAGTGCTGTTCCCCAATTCCTGGACTACAATGAGCAGTTCTTC.

As regards this clonotype: A much larger clone differs from this one at a single base, so this may be a read error. V gene TRBV6-2 or TRBV6-3 combines with J gene TRBJ2-1; D uncertain. Germline values: CDR1 MNHEY, CDR2 SVGEGT. V was trimmed by 8 bases and J by 6 bases, leaving 14 bases between them. This CDR3 contains 13 residues. In DNA, the CDR3 is TGTGCCAGCTGTGATTGGGTGGGCAATGAGCAGTTCTTC. Protein: CASCDWVGNEQFF.

This clonotype was seen many times. This chain uses TRBV2 with TRBJ1-5; D is perhaps TRBD1 (6 bases). Germline lookup yields CDR1 SNHLY and CDR2 FYNNEI. The V gene lost 6 bases and the J gene lost 6 bases, with 12 bases spanning the gap. The CDR3 covers 13 residues. CDR3 DNA sequence: TGTGCCAGCAGAGGGGGTTTCACTCAGCCCCAGCATTTT. Translation: CASRGGFTQPQHF.

The chain employs TRBV5-6 and TRBJ2-1, with a possible D match to TRBD2 (5 bases). CDR1 and CDR2 from the germline V gene are SGHDT and YYEEEE. V was pared by 0 bases and J by 14 bases, with 18 bases between. This CDR3 has 14 amino acids. As DNA, the CDR3 is TGTGCCAGCAGCTTGGCTAGCCAGGCCCTCATGGAGTTCTTC. Residues: CASSLASQALMEFF.

The table lists this clonotype with a few counts. J is TRBJ1-1 and V is TRBV7-9; TRBD1 is a possible D gene (5 bases). The V end was cut by 5 bases, the J end by 0 bases, with 13 bases between. The CDR3 extends over 15 amino acids. CDR1 and CDR2 (germline): SEHNR, FQNEAQ (reference sequence). The CDR3: CASSPSMGVNTEAFF. As DNA, the CDR3 is TGTGCCAGCAGCCCCAGCATGGGGGTGAACACTGAAGCTTTCTTT.

This clonotype was recorded a few times. J is TRBJ1-1 and V is TRBV7-9; the D is unclear. Trimming left V 4 bases short and J 3 bases short, with 9 bases between. CDR3 length: 13 amino acids. Germline CDR1 reads SEHNR; CDR2 reads FQNEAQ (reference sequence). DNA of the CDR3: TGTGCCAGCAGCTCCTTACTGGACACTGAAGCTTTCTTT. Translation: CASSSLLDTEAFF.

The rearrangement links TRBV7-8 to TRBJ2-4, with TRBD1 matching 8 bases. Per the germline V gene, CDR1 is SGHVS and CDR2 is FQNEAQ. With 2 bases clipped from V and 10 bases from J, the junction kept 13 bases outside the gene matches. The CDR3 loop spans 16 amino acids. The CDR3 here is CASSLFAGGGIEIQYF. For the CDR3, the DNA is TGTGCCAGCAGCTTATTTGCAGGGGGCGGGATAGAGATTCAGTACTTC.

The chain combines TRBV11-1 with TRBJ1-1; perhaps TRBD1 as D (5 bases). Germline V lookup: CDR1 SGHAT, CDR2 FQDESV (reference sequence). The V gene lost 2 bases and the J gene lost 1 base, with 11 bases spanning the gap. The CDR3 is 15 amino acids. CDR3 residues: CASSLYRGTNTEAFF. Here the CDR3 DNA reads TGTGCCAGCAGCTTATATAGGGGAACGAACACTGAAGCTTTCTTT.

V is TRBV4-1 and J is TRBJ2-1, with D perhaps matching TRBD1 or TRBD2 (6 bases each). Germline loops: CDR1 MGHRA, CDR2 YSYEKL. The CDR3 is made up of 13 amino acids. Between the trimmed V and J ends, which lost 4 bases and 8 bases, there was a span of 12 bases. The CDR3 sequence is CASSLIGGYEQFF. CDR3 nucleotide sequence: TGCGCCAGCAGCCTGATAGGGGGGTATGAGCAGTTCTTC.

This clonotype was counted between two and nine times. J is TRBJ2-3 and V is TRBV30; 9 positions agree with TRBD1. The V and J ends lost 1 base and 4 bases, in that order; junction bases with no gene match: 6. This CDR3 spans 15 amino acids. Germline assignment: CDR1 GTSNPN and CDR2 SVGIG (reference sequence). The CDR3 DNA reads as TGTGCCTGGAGTGAAGGGACAGGGTCGGCAGATACGCAGTATTTT. Translating it yields CAWSEGTGSADTQYF.

This chain joins TRBV15 and TRBJ2-7, with D possibly matching TRBD2 (5 bases). CDR1 and CDR2 (germline): LNHNV, YYDKDF (reference sequence). The CDR3 consists of 15 residues. The V end lost 1 base, the J end lost 1 base, and 11 bases lay between the germline ends. CDR3 sequence (DNA): TGTGCCACCAGCAGAGTAGCCGGGGAATCCTACGAGCAGTACTTC. Translation: CATSRVAGESYEQYF.

The chain joins TRBV2 to TRBJ2-5; 12 positions match TRBD2. The CDR3 has 15 residues. V lost 6 bases and J lost 4; bases outside the gene matches: 6. Germline CDR1 is SNHLY and CDR2 is FYNNEI. This CDR3 reads CASSSGLAGRETQYF. As DNA, the CDR3 is TGTGCCAGCAGCTCCGGACTAGCGGGGAGAGAGACCCAGTACTTC.

This clonotype was counted a few times. V is TRBV7-7 and J is TRBJ2-1, with D uncertain. The CDR3 runs 15 residues. V was clipped by 5 bases and J by 0 bases, with 11 bases between them. From germline, CDR1 is SSHAT and CDR2 FNYEAQ (reference sequence). CDR3 residues: CASSPTDLSYNEQFF. DNA for the CDR3: TGTGCCAGCAGCCCAACTGACCTCTCCTACAATGAGCAGTTCTTC.